Listed here are 18 T cell receptor beta chains from one sample, sequenced in a study of T cell responses to AZD1222 COVID-19 vaccine. The method was immunoSEQ multiplex PCR; TCRdb's version includes in-frame clones alone and lacks a portion of them. The profile shows 200,000 or so clones, about 94% of them singletons. This specimen was peripheral blood, taken on day 0 of AZD1222 vaccination. These receptors all come from an adult in good health.

A single count supports this clone. The J gene is TRBJ1-2, the V gene TRBV7-8; no firm D call. CDR3 length: 16 amino acids. Looked up from germline, CDR1 is SGHVS and CDR2 is FQNEAQ. With 5 bases removed from V and 5 bases from J, the gap between germline ends came to 21 bases. CDR3 region: CASSPDVSGQIYGYTF. CDR3 coding DNA: TGTGCCAGCAGCCCAGACGTTTCCGGGCAGATTTATGGCTACACCTTC.

This sequence joins TRBV27 and TRBJ1-1; no reliable D call. The V gene's germline CDR1 is MNHEY and CDR2 SMNVEV (reference sequence). The germline V and J ends were trimmed by 2 bases and 0 bases, with 10 bases remaining between them. The CDR3 length is 15 residues. CDR3 sequence reads: CASSLVANLNTEAFF. The CDR3 DNA follows: TGTGCCAGCAGTTTAGTTGCAAATTTGAACACTGAAGCTTTCTTT.

This clone was seen a single time. This chain joins TRBV13 and TRBJ2-1; no reliable D call. The V end was cut by 5 bases, the J end by 7 bases, with 12 bases between. The CDR3 is made up of 13 amino acids. Per germline, CDR1 PRHDT and CDR2 FYEKMQ (reference sequence). CDR3 in amino acids: CASSPETDNEQFF. CDR3 bases: TGTGCCAGCAGCCCTGAGACCGATAATGAGCAGTTCTTC.

The chain is built from TRBV7-6 and TRBJ2-1; TRBD1 matches 8 bases. The CDR3 has 16 residues. After removal of 1 base from V and 4 bases from J, the junction contained 6 bases not matched to a gene. Germline assignment: CDR1 SGHVS and CDR2 FNYEAQ. This CDR3 reads CASSLGQGQGYNEQFF. CDR3 nucleotide sequence: TGTGCCAGCAGCTTAGGCCAAGGACAGGGTTACAATGAGCAGTTCTTC.

This rearrangement joins TRBV18 to TRBJ2-7; TRBD1 or TRBD2 may be the D gene (5 bases each). This CDR3 has 12 amino acids. The ends were cut back, 5 bases at V and 5 bases at J, with 10 bases in the middle. Germline CDR1 and CDR2: KGHSH and LQKENI. The CDR3 loop reads CASSIRGDEQYF. The CDR3 DNA sequence: TGTGCCAGCTCAATCCGAGGGGACGAGCAGTACTTC.

The chain couples TRBV7-9 to TRBJ1-2; D not resolved. Germline V lookup: CDR1 SEHNR, CDR2 FQNEAQ (reference sequence). CDR3 size: 14 residues. V was pared by 4 bases and J by 6 bases, with 15 bases between. The CDR3 sequence: CASSSGVGLNGYTF. CDR3 coding DNA: TGTGCCAGCAGCTCCGGTGTAGGACTTAATGGCTACACCTTC.

This chain links TRBV5-1 with TRBJ2-7; tentatively, D is TRBD1 or TRBD2 (5 bases each). V lost 2 bases and J 0 bases, leaving 21 bases between the germline ends. The CDR3 has 18 residues. Germline CDR1 and CDR2: SGHRS and YFSETQ. The DNA for the CDR3 is TGCGCCAGCAGCTTCGGCAGGACCTCCCCTGGGGGCTCCTACGAGCAGTACTTC. This gives the protein CASSFGRTSPGGSYEQYF.

This clone was detected only once. This sequence joins TRBV2 and TRBJ2-2; maybe TRBD2 (6 bases). Germline-derived CDR1 and CDR2 are SNHLY and FYNNEI. This CDR3 region has 15 residues. V lost 8 bases to trimming and J lost 0 bases, with 13 bases between them. The CDR3 spells CASRGGGANTGELFF. CDR3 sequence (DNA): TGTGCCAGCCGGGGCGGAGGGGCGAACACCGGGGAGCTGTTTTTT. The full variable domain, completed using reference TRBV2 and TRBJ2-2, is EPEVTQTPSHQVTQMGQEVILRCVPISNHLYFYWYRQILGQKVEFLVSFYNNEISEKSEIFDDQFSVERPDGSNFTLKIRSTKLEDSAMYFCASRGGGANTGELFFGEGSRLTVL.

This chain uses TRBV27 with TRBJ1-2; D is unresolved. The germline CDR1 and CDR2 sequences are MNHEY and SMNVEV (reference sequence). The CDR3 is 13 residues long. Trimming removed 0 bases at V and 6 bases at J, with 8 bases between. As DNA, the CDR3 is TGTGCCAGCAGTTTATCGATCAGCGATGGCTACACCTTC. It specifies CASSLSISDGYTF.

The chain is built from TRBV6-7 and TRBJ2-2, with 8 bases matching TRBD2. TRBV6-7 is placed among ORFs of uncertain function. After removal of 0 bases from V and 4 bases from J, the junction contained 7 bases not matched to a gene. The CDR3 has 17 amino acids. In DNA, the CDR3 is TGTGCCAGCAGTTACTCGAAGCTAGCGGGCGTCACCGGGGAGCTGTTTTTT. Translating it yields CASSYSKLAGVTGELFF.

The chain is built from TRBV29-1 and TRBJ2-4; D is undetermined. The V gene's germline CDR1 is SQVTM and CDR2 ANQGSEA. V lost 4 bases, J lost 0 bases, and 10 bases lay in between. This CDR3 contains 14 residues. Written as DNA, the CDR3 is TGCAGCGTTGCCGGCCGCCTAGCCAAAAACATTCAGTACTTC. Its protein is CSVAGRLAKNIQYF.

The CDR3 region is CASRPLRDGEYEQYF. The CDR3 DNA is TGTGCCAGCAGACCCCTACGGGACGGAGAATACGAGCAGTACTTC. The rearrangement links TRBV28 to TRBJ2-7; D possibly uses TRBD1 or TRBD2 (5 bases each). V lost 6 bases to trimming and J lost 4 bases, with 19 bases between them. The CDR3 has 15 residues. Looked up from germline, CDR1 is MDHEN and CDR2 is SYDVKM.

The chain uses TRBV14 and TRBJ2-7; 7 bases map to TRBD2. With V trimmed by 3 bases and J by 1 base, 6 bases remained unmatched. The CDR3 consists of 15 residues. Germline CDR1 is SGHDN and CDR2 is FVKESK. Here the CDR3 reads CASSQVAGLSYEQYF. In DNA, the CDR3 is TGTGCCAGCAGCCAGGTAGCGGGTCTGTCCTACGAGCAGTACTTC.

V gene TRBV5-6 combines with J gene TRBJ1-6, with D unclear. Germline loops: CDR1 SGHDT, CDR2 YYEEEE. V was shortened by 4 bases and J by 8 bases, with 13 bases between the two germline ends. CDR3 length: 14 amino acids. CDR3 in DNA: TGTGCCAGCAGCCTGGAGACCGGGCATTCACCCCTCCACTTT. Protein sequence: CASSLETGHSPLHF.

The chain recombines TRBV9 with TRBJ2-2; 10 nucleotides match TRBD2. V was clipped by 0 bases and J by 4 bases; unmatched bases: 9. Germline CDR1 reads SGDLS; CDR2 reads YYNGEE. This CDR3 comprises 18 residues. The chain's CDR3 is CASSVVLAGTLPTGELFF. The CDR3 DNA reads as TGTGCCAGCAGCGTAGTACTAGCGGGAACGTTACCCACCGGGGAGCTGTTTTTT.

The V call is TRBV5-6, the J call TRBJ2-3; D ambiguous. The CDR3 contains 14 residues. V lost 2 bases, J lost 8 bases, and 15 bases lay in between. Germline lookup yields CDR1 SGHDT and CDR2 YYEEEE. The CDR3 region has the DNA TGTGCCAGCAGCTTTTGGTCCAGCTTATCTACGCAGTATTTT. Amino acid sequence: CASSFWSSLSTQYF.

The V and J genes are TRBV30 and TRBJ2-2; perhaps TRBD2 as D (5 bases). Trimming removed 1 base from V and 5 bases from J, with 8 bases in between. Germline assignment: CDR1 GTSNPN and CDR2 SVGIG (reference sequence). The CDR3 extends over 13 amino acids. The CDR3 nucleotides are TGTGCCTGGAGTGGTGGCGGGACCGGGGAGCTGTTTTTT. Its translation is CAWSGGGTGELFF.

This chain uses TRBV2 with TRBJ2-5; D is possibly TRBD1 (6 bases). CDR3 length: 13 residues. The V gene lost 6 bases and the J gene lost 11 bases, with 19 bases spanning the gap. Looked up from germline, CDR1 is SNHLY and CDR2 is FYNNEI. This CDR3 reads CASSPTATGFQYF. The CDR3 region has the DNA TGTGCCAGCAGCCCCACTGCGACAGGATTTCAGTACTTC.